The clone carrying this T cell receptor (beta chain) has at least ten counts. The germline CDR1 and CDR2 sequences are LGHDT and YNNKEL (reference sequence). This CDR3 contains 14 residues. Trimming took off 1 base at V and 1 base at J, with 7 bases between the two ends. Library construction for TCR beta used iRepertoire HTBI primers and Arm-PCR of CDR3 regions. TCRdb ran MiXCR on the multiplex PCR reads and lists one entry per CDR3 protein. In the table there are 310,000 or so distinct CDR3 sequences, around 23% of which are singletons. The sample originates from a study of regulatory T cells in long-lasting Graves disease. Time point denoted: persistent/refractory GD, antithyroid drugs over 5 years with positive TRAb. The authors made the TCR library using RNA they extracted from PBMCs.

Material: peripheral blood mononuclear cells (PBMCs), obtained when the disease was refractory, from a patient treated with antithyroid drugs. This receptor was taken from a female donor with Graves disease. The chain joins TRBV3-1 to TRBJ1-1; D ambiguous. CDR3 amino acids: CASSQGTANTEAFF. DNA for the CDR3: TGTGCCAGCAGCCAAGGGACGGCGAACACTGAAGCTTTCTTT.